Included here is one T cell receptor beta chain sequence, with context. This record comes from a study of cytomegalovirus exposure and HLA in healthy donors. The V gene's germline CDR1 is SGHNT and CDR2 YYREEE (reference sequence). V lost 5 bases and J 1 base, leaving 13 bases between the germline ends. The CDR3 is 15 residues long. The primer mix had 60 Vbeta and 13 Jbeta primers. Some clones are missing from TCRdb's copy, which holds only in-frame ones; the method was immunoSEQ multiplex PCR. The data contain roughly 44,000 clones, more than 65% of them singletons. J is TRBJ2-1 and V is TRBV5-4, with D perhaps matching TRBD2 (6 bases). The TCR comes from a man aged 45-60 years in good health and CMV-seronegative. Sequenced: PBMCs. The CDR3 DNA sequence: TGTGCCAGCAGTTTCCCAGGGACTTCCTACAATGAGCAGTTCTTC. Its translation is CASSFPGTSYNEQFF.